Listed below are T cell receptor beta chains from one sample, sequenced in a study of blood T cell repertoires in COVID-19. Sequencing was performed with immunoSEQ multiplex PCR; in TCRdb, only in-frame clones are kept and a portion is missing. This sample has 300,000 to 350,000 clones, with around nine tenths found just once. The sequencing input was PBMCs or T cells enriched from blood (not recorded which). The receptors originated from a woman aged 25-40 years who had recovered from COVID-19. The CDR3 runs from the conserved cysteine through the conserved F or W. D genes are given only for firm matches. Expanded clones are given a class, and other clones once, few, many or no size at all.

clone size	V gene	D gene	J gene	CDR3 DNA	CDR3 protein
NA	TRBV10-1	NA	TRBJ2-1	TGCGCCAGCAGTGAGAGAACAGGGAGCTCCTACAATGAGCAGTTCTTC	CASSERTGSSYNEQFF
NA	TRBV5-1	NA	TRBJ2-1	TGCGCCAGCAGCTTCCGAGGCTTTTCCTACAATGAGCAGTTCTTC	CASSFRGFSYNEQFF
NA	TRBV5-4	NA	TRBJ2-1	TGTGCCAGCAGCTTGGTATTTCGGGATAGTATAAAGTTCTTC	CASSLVFRDSIKFF
once	TRBV6-6	NA	TRBJ2-7	TGTGCCAGCAGCCCTACTTGGAGGGGTTACGAGCAGTACTTC	CASSPTWRGYEQYF
NA	TRBV21-1	NA	TRBJ2-2	TGTGCCAGCAGCAAAGGGGGCAAGGGTCACGGCACCGGGGAGCTGTTTTTT	CASSKGGKGHGTGELFF
NA	TRBV28	NA	TRBJ2-7	TGTGCCAGCAGTGAGACTGTCCGCGAGCAGTACTTC	CASSETVREQYF
NA	TRBV5-1	NA	TRBJ2-5	TGCGCCAGCAGCCCTCAATCGAGGGAGACCCAGTACTTC	CASSPQSRETQYF
NA	TRBV19	TRBD2	TRBJ2-2	TGTGCCAGTAGTACTAGCGGGAACACCGGGGAGCTGTTTTTT	CASSTSGNTGELFF
NA	TRBV7-8	TRBD2	TRBJ2-7	TGTGCCAGCAGCCCACTCCGACCCCGGGAGGCCATTAGCTCCTACGAGCAGTACTTC	CASSPLRPREAISSYEQYF
NA	TRBV5-8	NA	TRBJ1-2	TGTGCCAGCAGCTTTGGGAGGTTTACCTATGGCTACACCTTC	CASSFGRFTYGYTF
NA	TRBV27	NA	TRBJ2-3	TGTGCCAGCAGGGAACTCGGACTTGGGAGAGATACGCAGTATTTT	CASRELGLGRDTQYF
NA	TRBV3-1/TRBV3-2	NA	TRBJ2-7	TGTGCCAGCAGCCAGAGCGGTACCTACGAGCAGTACTTC	CASSQSGTYEQYF
NA	TRBV3-1/TRBV3-2	NA	TRBJ1-2	TGTGCCAGCAGCCTAAGAGAGAACTATGGCTACACCTTC	CASSLRENYGYTF
NA	TRBV4-1	NA	TRBJ2-2	TGCGCCAGCAGCCAAGATTCCAGGGCCGCCGGGGAGCTGTTTTTT	CASSQDSRAAGELFF
NA	TRBV5-1	NA	TRBJ2-1	TGCGCCAGCAGGGATTGGAGGGACAATGAGCAGTTCTTC	CASRDWRDNEQFF
NA	TRBV5-1	TRBD1	TRBJ1-1	TGCGCCAGCAGCTTGGCAGGGGGCAATACTGAAGCTTTCTTT	CASSLAGGNTEAFF
NA	TRBV7-2	NA	TRBJ2-5	TGTGCCAGCAGCATATGGACAGCACAAGAGACCCAGTACTTC	CASSIWTAQETQYF
few	TRBV5-4	NA	TRBJ2-1	TGTGCCAGCAGGGGCGAGGGCCCGTACGAGCAGTTCTTC	CASRGEGPYEQFF
NA	TRBV28	NA	TRBJ1-5	TGTGCCAGCAGTCACACAGGGTACCGCAATCAGCCCCAGCATTTT	CASSHTGYRNQPQHF
NA	TRBV5-1	TRBD1	TRBJ2-2	TGCGCCAGCAGCCCCGGACAGGGCTTCACCGGGGAGCTGTTTTTT	CASSPGQGFTGELFF
NA	TRBV6-5	NA	TRBJ1-2	TGTGCCAGCAGTTACATGGGGGCCGTCTATGGCTACACCTTC	CASSYMGAVYGYTF
NA	TRBV18	TRBD1	TRBJ1-2	TGTGCCAGCTCACCGCTTACAGGGGACGATGGCTACACCTTC	CASSPLTGDDGYTF
NA	TRBV11-3	TRBD2	TRBJ2-1	TGTGCCAGCAGCTTAGGGTCTAGCGGGAAAGGTGAGCAGTTCTTC	CASSLGSSGKGEQFF